This T cell receptor beta chain was profiled in a study of blood T cell repertoires in COVID-19. Study at large: There were acute and convalescent COVID-19 samples, and they came from the United States, Italy and Spain. Sources were T cells, B-cell-depleted T cells, or PBMCs; the material itself was cDNA or gDNA.

The authors' processing: Amplification with reference gene primers provided the estimates of nucleated cell counts. Generated by immunoSEQ multiplex PCR, the TCRdb table keeps only in-frame clones and is missing some. That table gives V, J and clone size, and the DNA gave D and trimming. This sample has around 52,000 clones, with 87% found just once. The TCR sequence derives from a woman of 80 years or more with COVID-19, enrolled during active disease. Sequenced: peripheral blood.

The CDR3 DNA is TGTGCCAGCAGCGCGCGGGCCTCCAACTATGGCTACACCTTC. Its protein is CASSARASNYGYTF. This rearrangement joins TRBV3-1 (or the pseudogene TRBV3-2) to TRBJ1-2; D is uncertain. Germline V gene data show CDR1 as LGHDT and CDR2 as YNNKEL (reference sequence). The length of the CDR3 is 14 residues. Trimming cost V 5 bases and J 2 bases, with 12 bases left between them.